The 7 T cell receptor beta chains given below trace back to one sample, sequenced in a study of shared clonotypes between healthy human individuals. Libraries were prepared by immunoSEQ multiplex PCR; TCRdb keeps only in-frame clonotypes and omits some of them. The profile covers around 940,000 clones, with about 80% appearing a single time and over 1.3% taken by the ten largest. The specimen sequenced was memory CD4+ T cells sorted from blood. Subset meaning: CD45RA-negative fraction. Receptors were obtained from a man aged 18 to 29 in good health.

This rearrangement joins TRBV5-1 to TRBJ2-2; D possibly uses TRBD1 or TRBD2 (5 bases each). CDR1 and CDR2 from the germline V gene are SGHRS and YFSETQ. The V gene lost 3 bases and the J gene lost 5 bases, with 17 bases spanning the gap. The CDR3 totals 16 residues. In nucleotides, the CDR3 is TGCGCCAGCAGCTCCGAGGGGCGAGGTCCAACCGGGGAGCTGTTTTTT. Translation gives CASSSEGRGPTGELFF.

The genes are TRBV7-2 and TRBJ1-1; D is ambiguous. The V end was cut by 5 bases, the J end by 2 bases, with 9 bases between. This CDR3 region has 13 residues. Germline V gene data show CDR1 as SGHTA and CDR2 as FQGNSA. As DNA, the CDR3 is TGTGCCAGCAGCGTCCAGGATAACACTGAAGCTTTCTTT. It is translated as CASSVQDNTEAFF. Looking up the rest from reference TRBV7-2 and TRBJ1-1 gives the full variable domain: GAGVSQSPSNKVTEKGKDVELRCDPISGHTALYWYRQSLGQGLEFLIYFQGNSAPDKSGLPSDRFSAERTGGSVSTLTIQRTQQEDSAVYLCASSVQDNTEAFFGQGTRLTVV.

The V and J genes are TRBV28 and TRBJ1-2; 7 nucleotides agree with TRBD1. This CDR3 is built from 12 residues. Germline V gene data show CDR1 as MDHEN and CDR2 as SYDVKM. The ends lost 8 bases at V and 4 bases at J; junction bases unmatched: 4. The CDR3 DNA is TGTGCCAGCCGGGACAGTAGCTATGGCTACACCTTC. Its translation: CASRDSSYGYTF.

This clone was counted between two and nine times. The chain uses TRBV10-3 and TRBJ2-5; 9 bases are a match to TRBD1. The germline V gene has CDR1 ENHRY and CDR2 SYGVKD. This CDR3 contains 16 residues. Trimming removed 4 bases from V and 2 bases from J; junction bases left unmatched: 8. The CDR3 protein is CAISGSLTGGQETQYF. The CDR3 DNA is TGTGCCATCAGTGGATCCCTGACAGGGGGTCAAGAGACCCAGTACTTC.

This clone appeared a single time. This rearrangement joins TRBV6-6 to TRBJ1-3; D unresolved. Trimming removed 2 bases from V and 0 bases from J, with 8 bases in between. The CDR3 totals 15 residues. CDR1 and CDR2 from the germline V gene are MNHNY and SVGAGI (reference sequence). CDR3 protein: CASSYTASSGNTIYF. In DNA, the CDR3 is TGTGCCAGCAGTTACACAGCCAGCTCTGGAAACACCATATATTTT.

The V gene is TRBV10-2, the J gene TRBJ2-7; 10 bases are shared with TRBD2. Germline CDR1 reads WSHSY; CDR2 reads SAAADI. This CDR3 comprises 13 residues. Trimming removed 6 bases from V and 1 base from J; junction bases left unmatched: 0. The CDR3 loop is CASRLAGSYEQYF. In DNA form, the CDR3 reads TGCGCCAGCAGACTAGCGGGGTCCTACGAGCAGTACTTC.

The chain links TRBV7-9 to TRBJ2-1; 10 bases align to TRBD1. Germline V lookup: CDR1 SEHNR, CDR2 FQNEAQ (reference sequence). This CDR3 has 12 amino acids. V trimming: 1 base; J trimming: 12 bases; junction bases outside the gene matches: 0. The chain's CDR3 is CASSLGTGGQFF. The CDR3 bases are TGTGCCAGCAGCTTAGGGACAGGGGGGCAGTTCTTC.